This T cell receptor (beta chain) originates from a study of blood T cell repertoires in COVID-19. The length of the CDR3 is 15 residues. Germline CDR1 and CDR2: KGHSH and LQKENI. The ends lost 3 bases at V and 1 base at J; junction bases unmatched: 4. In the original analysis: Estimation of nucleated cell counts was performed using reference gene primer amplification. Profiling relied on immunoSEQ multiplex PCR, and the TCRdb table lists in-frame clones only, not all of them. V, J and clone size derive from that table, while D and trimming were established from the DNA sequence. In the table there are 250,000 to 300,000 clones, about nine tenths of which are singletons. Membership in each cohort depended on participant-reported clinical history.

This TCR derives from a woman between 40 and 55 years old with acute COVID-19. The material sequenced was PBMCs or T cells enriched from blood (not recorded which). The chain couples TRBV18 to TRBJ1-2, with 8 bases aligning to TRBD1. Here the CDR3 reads CASSPGQVDNYGYTF. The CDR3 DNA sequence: TGTGCCAGCTCACCGGGACAGGTAGATAACTATGGCTACACCTTC.